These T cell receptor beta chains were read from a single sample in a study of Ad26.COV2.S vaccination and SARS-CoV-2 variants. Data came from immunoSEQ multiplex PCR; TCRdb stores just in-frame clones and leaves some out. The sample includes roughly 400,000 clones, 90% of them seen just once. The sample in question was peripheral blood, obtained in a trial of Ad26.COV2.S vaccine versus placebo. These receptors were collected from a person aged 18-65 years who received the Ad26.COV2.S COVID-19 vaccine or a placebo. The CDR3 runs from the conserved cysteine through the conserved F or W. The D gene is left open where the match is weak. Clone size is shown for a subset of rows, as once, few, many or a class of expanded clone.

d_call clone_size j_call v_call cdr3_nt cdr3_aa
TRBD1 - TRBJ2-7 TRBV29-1 TGCAGCGTCTCTGGAGGACAGGGGAAATACGAGCAGTACTTC CSVSGGQGKYEQYF
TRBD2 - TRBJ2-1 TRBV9 TGTGCCAGCAGCGTAGCTGATGTGGGACTAGCGGTATACAATGAGCAGTTCTTC CASSVADVGLAVYNEQFF
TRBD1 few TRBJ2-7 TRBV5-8 TGTGCCAGCAGCTCCGGGACAGCGAGTTACGAGCAGTACTTC CASSSGTASYEQYF
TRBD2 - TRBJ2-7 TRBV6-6 TGTGCCAGCAGTTTACTTAGCGGGAGCTCCTACGAGCAGTACTTC CASSLLSGSSYEQYF
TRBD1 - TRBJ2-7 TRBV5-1 TGCGCCAGCAGCTTGAACAGGGGCCCTTTCTACGAGCAGTACTTC CASSLNRGPFYEQYF
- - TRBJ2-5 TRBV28 TGTGCCAGCAGTTCTCCGTACTCAGGGGTCAGGGAGACCCAGTACTTC CASSSPYSGVRETQYF
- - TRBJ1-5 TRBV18 TGTGCCAGCTCACCGAGAGGTGGGGACGGCAATCAGCCCCAGCATTTT CASSPRGGDGNQPQHF
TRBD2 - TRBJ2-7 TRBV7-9 TGTGCCAGCAGCTTAGGATCTTGGACTAGGCCCTACGAGCAGTACTTC CASSLGSWTRPYEQYF
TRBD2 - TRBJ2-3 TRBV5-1 TGCGCCAGCAGCTTGGCGGGAGGGGCAGATACGCAGTATTTT CASSLAGGADTQYF
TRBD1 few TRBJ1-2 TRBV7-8 TGTGCCAGCAGCCAACGGGACAGGGGCATAGGTGGCTACACCTTC CASSQRDRGIGGYTF
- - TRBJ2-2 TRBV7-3 TGTGCCAGCAGCATTAGCGGCGCCGGGGAGCTGTTTTTT CASSISGAGELFF
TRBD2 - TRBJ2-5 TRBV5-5 TGTGCCAGCAGCTTTGATCCCGCGGGAGGGGGAGAGACCCAGTACTTC CASSFDPAGGGETQYF
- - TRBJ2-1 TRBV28 TGTGCCAGCACCCCAGTACTGGGTAGCTACAATGAGCAGTTCTTC CASTPVLGSYNEQFF
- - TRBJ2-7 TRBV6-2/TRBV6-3 TGTGCCAGCAGTTACTCTAGGGTAAGCTCCTACGAGCAGTACTTC CASSYSRVSSYEQYF
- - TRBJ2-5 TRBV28 TGTGCCAGCAGTTCCGCAATAGGGGCACAGACCCAGTACTTC CASSSAIGAQTQYF
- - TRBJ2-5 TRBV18 TGTGCCAGCTCACGCGAAGAGACCCAGTACTTC CASSREETQYF
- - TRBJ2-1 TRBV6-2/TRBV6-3 TGTGCCAGCAGTCCCGGACGGTTTTACAATGAGCAGTTCTTC CASSPGRFYNEQFF
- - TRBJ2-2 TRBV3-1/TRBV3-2 TGTGCCAGCAGCCAAGTCCTCTCACTAGAGCTGTTTTTT CASSQVLSLELFF
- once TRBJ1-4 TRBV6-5 TGTGCCAGCAGTTACAGGGATGGAACTAATGAAAAACTGTTTTTT CASSYRDGTNEKLFF
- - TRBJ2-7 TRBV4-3 TGCGCCAGCAGCCAAGACTTAGTAGGCGGTTACGAGCAGTACTTC CASSQDLVGGYEQYF
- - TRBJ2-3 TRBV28 TGTGCCAGCAGTTTGGATCCCGCGATACCAGATACGCAGTATTTT CASSLDPAIPDTQYF
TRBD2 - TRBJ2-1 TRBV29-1 TGCAGCGTTGCTGGGACTAGCGGGAGGGAGGAGAATGAGCAGTTCTTC CSVAGTSGREENEQFF
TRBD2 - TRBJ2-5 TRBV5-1 TGCGCCAGCAGCTTGAGCGGGAGTAGCCAAGAGACCCAGTACTTC CASSLSGSSQETQYF
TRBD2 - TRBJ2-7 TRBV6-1 TGTGCCAGCAGTGAAGGCGGGGGGGACTCCTACGAGCAGTACTTC CASSEGGGDSYEQYF
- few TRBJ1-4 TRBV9 TGTGCCAGCAGCCCCCGGGGGGCAACTAATGAAAAACTGTTTTTT CASSPRGATNEKLFF
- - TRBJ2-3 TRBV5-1 TGCGCCAGCAGCTTGGCCCTAGCCGCTAGCACAGATACGCAGTATTTT CASSLALAASTDTQYF
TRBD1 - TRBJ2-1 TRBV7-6 TGTGCCAGCAGCGGAGGACAGGGGAGCTCCTACAATGAGCAGTTCTTC CASSGGQGSSYNEQFF
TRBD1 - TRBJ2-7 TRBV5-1 TGCGCCAGCAGTCCCCCGGGACAGGTCCCCTACGAGCAGTACTTC CASSPPGQVPYEQYF
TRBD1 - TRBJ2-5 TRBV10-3 TGTGCCATCAGGGGGACAGCTGAAGAGACCCAGTACTTC CAIRGTAEETQYF
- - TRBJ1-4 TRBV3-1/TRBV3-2 TGTGCCAGCAGCCAAGAGACTCCGATCGACCGAGCCGAGATAAATGAAAAACTGTTTTTT CASSQETPIDRAEINEKLFF
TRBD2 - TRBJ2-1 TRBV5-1 TGCGCCAGCAGCTTGGCCTCTAGCGGGAGATACAATGAGCAGTTCTTC CASSLASSGRYNEQFF
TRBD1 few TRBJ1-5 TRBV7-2 TGTGCCAGCAGCCCGGGGACAGTAGGAACCCAGCCCCAGCATTTT CASSPGTVGTQPQHF
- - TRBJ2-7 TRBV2 TGTGCCAGCAGTGGGGGTTCCTACGAGCAGTACTTC CASSGGSYEQYF
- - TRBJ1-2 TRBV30 TGTGCCTGGACAACGGCCCGGAGTAGCTATGGCTACACCTTC CAWTTARSSYGYTF
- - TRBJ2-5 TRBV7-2 TGTGCCAGCAGCTTGATGAGGGGGGAGGAGACCCAGTACTTC CASSLMRGEETQYF
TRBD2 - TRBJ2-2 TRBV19 TGTGCCAGTAGTATGACTAGCGTTGGCACCGGGGAGCTGTTTTTT CASSMTSVGTGELFF
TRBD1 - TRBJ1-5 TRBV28 TGTGCCAGCAGTCGACAGGGGAGCAATCAGCCCCAGCATTTT CASSRQGSNQPQHF
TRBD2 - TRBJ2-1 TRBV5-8 TGTGCCAGCAGCTTGGCCGAGCTAGCGGGATGGGAGCAGTTCTTC CASSLAELAGWEQFF
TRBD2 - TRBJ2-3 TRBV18 TGTGCCAGCTCACCATCTACTAGCGGGAGGTTCACAGATACGCAGTATTTT CASSPSTSGRFTDTQYF
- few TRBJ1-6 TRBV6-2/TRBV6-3 TGTGCCAGCAGTTACCAGGTCGACCAAGTATCGGCCCTCCACTTT CASSYQVDQVSALHF
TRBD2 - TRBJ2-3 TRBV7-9 TGTGCCAGCAGCTTAGAGGCGGGAGGGCACACAGATACGCAGTATTTT CASSLEAGGHTDTQYF
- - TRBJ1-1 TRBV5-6 TGTGCCAGCAGCTTGGGGGGTCTTGGGACTGAAGCTTTCTTT CASSLGGLGTEAFF
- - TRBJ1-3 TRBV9 TGTGCCAGCAGCGTAACGATACAAGGGATCTTGGGGAACACCATATATTTT CASSVTIQGILGNTIYF
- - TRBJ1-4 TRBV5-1 TGCGCCAGCAGCTTGAAGGCGGCGGCTGAGGGGCATAGACTGTTTTTT CASSLKAAAEGHRLFF
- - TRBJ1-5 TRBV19 TGTGCCAGTAGTATTAGGTCAGGGCTGCCCCAGCATTTT CASSIRSGLPQHF
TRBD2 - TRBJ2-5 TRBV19 TGTGCCAGTCCCCCAGCGGGAGGTAGGGAGACCCAGTACTTC CASPPAGGRETQYF
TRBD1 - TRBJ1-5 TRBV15 TGTGCCACCAGCAGAACAGGGGGCGGCAATCAGCCCCAGCATTTT CATSRTGGGNQPQHF
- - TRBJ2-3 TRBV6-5 TGTGCCAGCAGAGGGCCGGGACAAGACACAGATACGCAGTATTTT CASRGPGQDTDTQYF
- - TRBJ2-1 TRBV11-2 TGTGCCAGCAGCTCGAAGACCTACAATGAGCAGTTCTTC CASSSKTYNEQFF
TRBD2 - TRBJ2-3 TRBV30 TGTGCCTGGAGTGTGGGGTCAAGCGGGAGTGCCACAGATACGCAGTATTTT CAWSVGSSGSATDTQYF
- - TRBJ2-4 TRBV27 TGTGCCAGCAGTTTCGCAGCCAAAAACATTCAGTACTTC CASSFAAKNIQYF